The 18 T cell receptor beta chains presented below share a single source sample, sequenced in a study of cytomegalovirus exposure and HLA in healthy donors. The PCR ran on 60 Vbeta and 13 Jbeta primers. Data came from immunoSEQ multiplex PCR; TCRdb stores just in-frame clones and leaves some out. The table includes 200,000 or so clones, about 85% detected once. Source material: PBMCs. The receptors were sampled from a man aged 45-65 years in good health and CMV-seronegative.

The gene calls are TRBV7-9 and TRBJ2-7; TRBD1 matches at 8 bases. Germline V gives CDR1 SEHNR, CDR2 FQNEAQ (reference sequence). The CDR3 sequence is 14 residues long. Unmatched junction bases numbered 4, after V lost 4 bases and J lost 2 bases. CDR3 sequence: CASSSPGQAYEQYF. The CDR3 DNA reads TGTGCCAGCAGCTCGCCGGGACAGGCCTACGAGCAGTACTTC.

This clone has only a few counts. The gene calls are TRBV19 and TRBJ1-2; 8 bases line up with TRBD1. Trimming cost V 0 bases and J 1 base; bases outside gene matches: 10. The germline V gene encodes CDR1 LNHDA and CDR2 SQIVND (reference sequence). There are 18 residues in the CDR3. CDR3 bases: TGTGCCAGTAGTATAGAGTCCAGGAGACAGGGGATTAACTATGGCTACACCTTC. Translated, it gives CASSIESRRQGINYGYTF.

The chain uses TRBV18 and TRBJ1-5, with D tentatively TRBD1 (6 bases). CDR3 length: 16 residues. Looked up from germline, CDR1 is KGHSH and CDR2 is LQKENI. The V and J ends lost 6 bases and 3 bases respectively, with 18 bases between them. CDR3 in amino acids: CASSQDSAVNNQPQHF. The CDR3 DNA reads as TGTGCCAGCTCTCAGGACAGTGCCGTGAACAATCAGCCCCAGCATTTT.

This chain uses TRBV5-1 with TRBJ1-1; 8 bases align to TRBD1. Germline V gene data show CDR1 as SGHRS and CDR2 as YFSETQ. Trimming at V came to 5 bases and at J to 3 bases, leaving 3 bases not matched to a gene. This CDR3 has 13 residues. The CDR3 coding sequence is TGCGCCAGCAGTCACAGGGGGGACACTGAAGCTTTCTTT. As protein: CASSHRGDTEAFF.

The chain uses TRBV27 and TRBJ2-5, with TRBD2 matching over 8 bases. This CDR3 has 15 residues. V was pared by 6 bases and J by 1 base, with 7 bases of the junction left unmatched. The germline V gene has CDR1 MNHEY and CDR2 SMNVEV (reference sequence). The CDR3 DNA follows: TGTGCCAGCAGCACTGGCGGGGGGTCCCAAGAGACCCAGTACTTC. Amino acid sequence: CASSTGGGSQETQYF.

The gene calls are TRBV27 and TRBJ2-5; D is unresolved. The ends were cut back, 6 bases at V and 7 bases at J, with 12 bases in the middle. The germline gives CDR1 MNHEY, CDR2 SMNVEV (reference sequence). This CDR3 has 12 amino acids. The CDR3 region has the DNA TGTGCCAGCAGCCGCGCCGGCGGGACCCAGTACTTC. It translates to CASSRAGGTQYF.

In DNA, the CDR3 is TGTGCCAGCAGCTTAGCAGGGGGGGGCACTGAAGCTTTCTTT. Protein product: CASSLAGGGTEAFF. The chain is built from TRBV7-2 and TRBJ1-1; TRBD1 is a possible D gene (6 bases). Germline CDR1 and CDR2: SGHTA and FQGNSA. CDR3 length: 14 amino acids. The ends were cut back, 0 bases at V and 4 bases at J, with 9 bases in the middle. Complete variable domain (other parts from reference TRBV7-2 and TRBJ1-1): GAGVSQSPSNKVTEKGKDVELRCDPISGHTALYWYRQSLGQGLEFLIYFQGNSAPDKSGLPSDRFSAERTGGSVSTLTIQRTQQEDSAVYLCASSLAGGGTEAFFGQGTRLTVV.

V usage is TRBV30 and J usage is TRBJ1-5, with a weak D call TRBD1 (6 bases). The CDR3 has 13 residues. Germline V lookup: CDR1 GTSNPN, CDR2 SVGIG (reference sequence). The V and J ends lost 5 bases and 4 bases respectively, with 12 bases between them. CDR3 sequence: CAWARQENQPQHF. The CDR3 bases are TGTGCCTGGGCAAGACAGGAGAATCAGCCCCAGCATTTT.

V is TRBV7-9 and J is TRBJ2-5; D is unresolved. The V end was cut by 1 base, the J end by 0 bases, with 6 bases between. Germline CDR1 is SEHNR and CDR2 is FQNEAQ (reference sequence). The CDR3 extends over 14 amino acids. The CDR3 is CASSLDGDQETQYF. In DNA, the CDR3 is TGTGCCAGCAGCTTAGATGGAGACCAAGAGACCCAGTACTTC.

V gene TRBV20-1 combines with J gene TRBJ2-5; unclear D gene. The CDR3 runs 8 residues. Germline loops: CDR1 DFQATT, CDR2 SNEGSKA (reference sequence). The CDR3: CSRETQYF. In nucleotides, the CDR3 is TGCAGCCGGGAGACCCAGTACTTC.

The chain employs TRBV7-8 and TRBJ2-5; possibly TRBD1 for D (7 bases). CDR3 length: 14 amino acids. With 5 bases removed from V and 3 bases from J, the gap between germline ends came to 13 bases. Germline V gene sequence: CDR1 SGHVS, CDR2 FQNEAQ. The CDR3 DNA reads as TGTGCCAGCAGCGGCGGGACAGCCAAAGAGACCCAGTACTTC. The encoded protein is CASSGGTAKETQYF.

The genes are TRBV19 and TRBJ1-5, with 11 bases lining up with TRBD1. CDR3 size: 14 residues. V lost 11 bases and J lost 7; bases outside the gene matches: 10. Germline V gene sequence: CDR1 LNHDA, CDR2 SQIVND (reference sequence). CDR3 sequence reads: CAGGPGQGVQPQHF. CDR3 coding DNA: TGTGCCGGGGGTCCGGGACAGGGGGTGCAGCCCCAGCATTTT.

The chain uses TRBV27 and TRBJ2-7; possible D gene TRBD2, 5 bases. CDR3 length equals 13 residues. CDR1 MNHEY and CDR2 SMNVEV come from the germline V gene (reference sequence). Trimming removed 5 bases at V and 3 bases at J, with 11 bases between. The CDR3 region is CASSPTLGYEQYF. The DNA of the CDR3 is TGTGCCAGCAGTCCGACACTAGGCTACGAGCAGTACTTC.

The V call is TRBV10-2, the J call TRBJ1-2, with a possible D match to TRBD1 (6 bases). The germline V gene encodes CDR1 WSHSY and CDR2 SAAADI. The CDR3 is 14 amino acids. V gave up 8 bases and J gave up 2 bases, with 15 bases separating them. The CDR3: CASQLVQGNYGYTF. CDR3 nucleotides: TGCGCCAGCCAGTTAGTACAGGGAAACTATGGCTACACCTTC.

J is TRBJ2-4 and V is TRBV6-5; D remains ambiguous. This CDR3 region has 15 residues. The V gene lost 6 bases and the J gene lost 1 base, with 13 bases spanning the gap. Germline CDR1 and CDR2: MNHEY and SVGAGI. CDR3 DNA sequence: TGTGCCAGCAGGTTGACAACTTCGGCCAAAAACATTCAGTACTTC. This gives the protein CASRLTTSAKNIQYF.

Concerning this clone: Other DNA sequences in this sample translate to the same CDR3. This CDR3 is CASSAGGLSYNEQFF. The CDR3 DNA is TGTGCCAGCAGCGCTGGGGGGTTGTCCTACAATGAGCAGTTCTTC. This chain links TRBV9 with TRBJ2-1, with D possibly matching TRBD2 (6 bases). From germline, CDR1 is SGDLS and CDR2 YYNGEE. V lost 3 bases, J lost 1 base, and 11 bases lay in between. The CDR3 covers 15 residues.

The chain couples TRBV7-8 to TRBJ2-1; perhaps TRBD2 as D (7 bases). This CDR3 is built from 16 residues. Germline V CDR1 and CDR2: SGHVS, FQNEAQ. V lost 4 bases, J lost 4 bases, and 17 bases lay in between. CDR3 coding DNA: TGTGCCAGCAGCTCCCTTAGGGGGGGCGGGTACAATGAGCAGTTCTTC. Its translation is CASSSLRGGGYNEQFF.

The chain links TRBV18 to TRBJ2-5, with a tentative D call TRBD2 (5 bases). The CDR3 totals 14 residues. Trimming cost V 3 bases and J 5 bases, with 13 bases left between them. Germline lookup yields CDR1 KGHSH and CDR2 LQKENI. CDR3 DNA sequence: TGTGCCAGCTCACCCACGGGGAGTAAGGAGACCCAGTACTTC. Protein: CASSPTGSKETQYF.